This section outlines one T cell receptor (beta chain) sequence together with its context. Extracted from the samples, RNA was reverse transcribed into cDNA to serve as the sequencing template. Here immunoSEQ multiplex PCR was the method, and the copy in TCRdb shows in-frame clones only, minus some. The sample records some 170,000 clones, approximately 65% being singletons. This record comes from a study of CD8+ T cells in alopecia areata. Looking at the study overall: Tofacitinib administration persisted for 6 to 18 months, succeeded by 6 months off drug.

The clonotype comes from a human donor with alopecia areata. The source was CD8+ T cells sorted from blood, collected at week 0.

Here the CDR3 DNA reads TGTGCCACCAGCAGGGACAGGTTATACGAGCAGTACTTC. Its protein is CATSRDRLYEQYF. V is TRBV15 and J is TRBJ2-7; 7 nucleotides match TRBD1. The CDR3 totals 13 residues. J was trimmed by 4 bases and V by 3 bases; bases with no gene match: 3. Germline V gives CDR1 LNHNV, CDR2 YYDKDF (reference sequence).